This T cell receptor beta chain stems from a study of beta chain features in type 1 diabetes (dated by TCRdb to the late 2010s). A note on the overall study: Mean age, gender distribution, total cell number and subset yield were not different between patients and healthy donors. A total of under 140,000,000 sorted cells were examined across all samples, and the number of cells per subset was strongly correlated with RNA yield. The study compared TCRB repertoires of sorted circulating CD4+ T cell subsets between recently diagnosed type 1 diabetes patients and matched healthy donors. Regulatory and stem cell-like memory subsets were obtained from only 8 patients and roughly 8 healthy donors, while naive and central memory subsets were obtained from all 30 or so donors. On the study overall, not on this receptor specifically: At VDJ recombination sites, patients with type 1 diabetes made fewer insertions and deleted more nucleotides, a pattern implying thymic rearrangement abnormalities. Because small numbers of individuals were included in the HLA sub-analyses, any influence of HLA type on TCRB rearrangement was left unresolved. The naive, central memory and regulatory TCRB repertoires appeared to resemble one another more closely among patients than among healthy donors. Shorter templates might have been favored by PCR, but patient and control samples were amplified and corrected together, so both groups would have been affected equally by any skew. A moderate but significant shortening of TCRB CDR3 length was observed in type 1 diabetes patients in all four CD4+ subsets. Sequencing cDNA rather than genomic DNA could over-represent highly expressing activated cells, although activation and CD3 levels did not differ between groups.

Worth noting for this clone: The antigen this receptor binds is unknown. Per-base quality was not reported, and no clone a single base away is much larger than it.

The germline V gene (reference sequence) yields LNHDA for CDR1 and SQIVND for CDR2. The CDR3 sequence holds 13 residues, the cysteine and phenylalanine included. Of all the DNA, just the CDR3 is kept, 39 bases in frame from base 1. For this chain, trimming is 5 bases at the V end and 14 bases at the J end, and the number of junction bases without a gene match is 9. The entire isolated RNA was reverse transcribed using the High Capacity cDNA Reverse Transcription Kit, and thus expressed TCRB transcripts were sequenced. Naive, central memory and regulatory T cell samples underwent deep immunoSEQ sequencing, averaging roughly 3.4 million total reads per sample. After sorted cells were lysed in RLT buffer, RNA was extracted with DNase-treated RNeasy Micro or Mini kits, with the choice depending on cell number. To prevent cross-contamination, each cell subset was processed individually, whereas patient and healthy donor samples were processed jointly. The immunoSEQ multiplex PCR was used to amplify TCRB sequences from cDNA, yielding 87-bp fragments that span the CDR3 region. Sequencing of the amplicons was done on the Illumina HiSeq platform. The authors' pipeline ran thus. Synthetic template baselines were used to correct PCR bias computationally, reads within Hamming distance 2 were collapsed together, and singletons that could not be merged were discarded. Reads were aligned against IMGT to assign V, D and J genes, CDR3 length and insertions or deletions at six rearrangement sites. Within each subset, clonotype counts were normalized to sorted cell number, and only after that were true diversity and Gini coefficients computed with the tcR R package. The overlap coefficient, calculated on TCRB nucleotide sequences, was used to measure repertoire sharing. Out-of-frame TCRB sequences from naive cells were analyzed as a proxy for the pre-selection repertoire. Imported from immuneACCESS, the table was reduced by TCRdb to in-frame sequences with V and J called. These copies leave out some clones; in studies compared against another copy, an unresolved V gene accounts for under half, and the cause of the remainder is not known. V and J calls and clone size come straight from that table; D and trimming were deduced from the DNA. For this sample there are roughly 350,000 clones; 9.5% to 11% appear just once. The top ten constitute around 0.015% of the sample.

Each donor gave one peripheral blood draw, averaging roughly 120 mL, which was collected into heparinised tubes. Using a panel that included CD45RO, CCR7, CD25, CD127, CD95 and CD27, naive, central memory, regulatory and stem cell-like memory CD4+ T cells were sorted on a BD FACSAria II. A purity above 98% was achieved for all sorted populations. PBMCs were isolated immediately by Lymphoprep density gradient centrifugation and stained directly without culture. To minimize batch effects, samples were stained and sorted in pairs, one healthy donor with one patient per experiment. The sample was naive CD4+ T cells from blood. In the paper's terms, the cell subset or site label means: true naive CD4+ T cells. The V and J segments used are TRBV19 and TRBJ2-1; 10 central bases correspond to TRBD1. The sequence was collected from a woman in her 30s in good health. The CDR3 reads as follows: CASSPGKGQGKFF. The DNA is TGTGCCAGTAGTCCGGGAAAGGGACAGGGGAAGTTCTTC.